A selection of T cell receptor beta chains follows, all from one sample in a study of OX40 agonist ivuxolimab in advanced cancers. Some clones are missing from TCRdb's copy, which holds only in-frame ones; the method was immunoSEQ multiplex PCR. The table records 70,000 to 80,000 clones, 92% of them present only once. This material consisted of CD4+ or CD8+ T cells sorted from blood, taken in a trial of the OX40 agonist ivuxolimab. All receptors derive from an adult with an advanced solid tumor such as melanoma, head and neck, liver or kidney cancer. Each CDR3 is given with its conserved first and last residue. A D gene is named only where the DNA matches it firmly. Rows give clone size only sometimes, using once, few, many, or a class for an expanded clone.

v_call	d_call	clone_size	cdr3_length	j_call	cdr3_nt	cdr3_aa
TRBV6-1	-	-	15	TRBJ1-2	TGTGCCAGCCCCGAGGGGACATCTTCTAACTATGGCTACACCTTC	CASPEGTSSNYGYTF
TRBV7-2	TRBD2	-	16	TRBJ2-1	TGTGCCAGCAGCTTAGTTGCTAGCGGGATTTACAATGAGCAGTTCTTC	CASSLVASGIYNEQFF
TRBV18	-	once	15	TRBJ2-7	TGTGCCAGCTCACCCGTGGGGAGCGCACCCTACGAGCAGTACTTC	CASSPVGSAPYEQYF
TRBV4-1	-	once	15	TRBJ1-5	TGCGCCAGCAGCCAAGATACACAGGTCAATCAGCCCCAGCATTTT	CASSQDTQVNQPQHF
TRBV7-9	TRBD1	-	15	TRBJ2-2	TGTGCCAGCAGCCCGACAGGGGTACGCTCCGGGGAGCTGTTTTTT	CASSPTGVRSGELFF
TRBV5-1	-	-	16	TRBJ2-5	TGCGCCAGCAGCTTGGCCAAGAGGGAGTTCGGGGAGACCCAGTACTTC	CASSLAKREFGETQYF
TRBV2	TRBD1	-	16	TRBJ1-3	TGTGCCAGCAGTAAGCGGGACAGCTACTCTGGAAACACCATATATTTT	CASSKRDSYSGNTIYF
TRBV6-4	-	-	14	TRBJ1-4	TGTGCCAGCAGGCCCCAGGGAGGTAGGGAAAAACTGTTTTTT	CASRPQGGREKLFF
TRBV5-1	-	-	16	TRBJ2-1	TGCGCCAGCCAACCCGGGACCCCGAGCTCCTACAATGAGCAGTTCTTC	CASQPGTPSSYNEQFF
TRBV6-1	TRBD1	-	16	TRBJ1-2	TGTGCCGGCAGGGAACCCGGGACAGCAAGGAGCTATGGCTACACCTTC	CAGREPGTARSYGYTF
TRBV7-9	TRBD2	-	15	TRBJ2-7	TGTGCCAGCAGCTTAGGACTAGCGGGACCCTACGAGCAGTACTTC	CASSLGLAGPYEQYF
TRBV18	-	-	14	TRBJ1-1	TGTGCCAGCTCGGCTAGGACGGGGAACACTGAAGCTTTCTTT	CASSARTGNTEAFF
TRBV18	-	-	14	TRBJ2-7	TGTGCCAGCTCACCACAGACTAGATCCTACGAGCAGTACTTC	CASSPQTRSYEQYF
TRBV9	TRBD1	once	15	TRBJ2-5	TGTGCCAGCAGCGGACTACAGGGGGTTGGAGAGACCCAGTACTTC	CASSGLQGVGETQYF
TRBV6-1	TRBD1	-	17	TRBJ1-3	TGTGCCAGCAGTGAGATGGTTAAGGGGGCACTTGGAAACACCATATATTTT	CASSEMVKGALGNTIYF
TRBV10-2	TRBD2	-	13	TRBJ2-1	TGCGCCAGCAGGACCACAGCGGGAGGGCACCAGTTCTTC	CASRTTAGGHQFF
TRBV18	TRBD1	-	16	TRBJ2-5	TGTGCCAGCTCACCTTCCGGGACAGGGGGCCCGGAGACCCAGTACTTC	CASSPSGTGGPETQYF
TRBV7-2	-	-	11	TRBJ2-1	TGTGCCAGTTCGATGGCCGGTGAGCAGTTCTTC	CASSMAGEQFF
TRBV6-1	-	once	14	TRBJ2-7	TGTGCCAGCACCCTTACAGGGTTAACCTACGAGCAGTACTTC	CASTLTGLTYEQYF
TRBV13	-	-	13	TRBJ2-7	TGTGCCAGCAGCTTGAGGGGAAAGTACGAGCAGTACTTC	CASSLRGKYEQYF
TRBV6-1	TRBD1	-	15	TRBJ2-2	TGTGCCAGCAGTGCAGGGGGAGCGAACACCGGGGAGCTGTTTTTT	CASSAGGANTGELFF
TRBV6-6	-	-	14	TRBJ1-1	TGTGCCAGCAGTTACCAGGGAATGAACACTGAAGCTTTCTTT	CASSYQGMNTEAFF
TRBV2	TRBD2	-	16	TRBJ2-3	TGTGCCAGCAGCCGCGGACTAGCGGGTGATGTAGATACGCAGTATTTT	CASSRGLAGDVDTQYF
TRBV7-2	-	once	17	TRBJ2-7	TGTGCCAGCAGCTTAGGGACAGCCTCCGGTTTTTCCTACGAGCAGTACTTC	CASSLGTASGFSYEQYF
TRBV5-8	-	-	14	TRBJ2-7	TGTGCCAGCAGCTTGGCGGACAGAGGCTACGAGCAGTACTTC	CASSLADRGYEQYF
TRBV4-3	TRBD2	-	18	TRBJ2-7	TGCGCCAGCAGCCGCGAATTGTTTTCTAGCGGGGGATCCTACGAGCAGTACTTC	CASSRELFSSGGSYEQYF
TRBV7-9	-	-	14	TRBJ2-7	TGTGCCAGCAGCTTAGAGGGAGACTCCTACGAGCAGTACTTC	CASSLEGDSYEQYF
TRBV19	-	-	14	TRBJ1-2	TGTGCCACTAACCCGGGGACTTCCACGGGGGGCTACACCTTC	CATNPGTSTGGYTF
TRBV19	-	-	13	TRBJ1-1	TGTGCCAGTAATCCGACAGGCCAGCTGGGGGCTTTCTTT	CASNPTGQLGAFF
TRBV6-6	TRBD2	-	13	TRBJ2-5	TGTGCCAGCACGTTCGCGGGAGAGGAGACCCAGTACTTC	CASTFAGEETQYF
TRBV2	TRBD1	-	15	TRBJ2-2	TGTGCCAGCAGTCGACAGGGGGCGAACACCGGGGAGCTGTTTTTT	CASSRQGANTGELFF
TRBV7-9	TRBD2	-	15	TRBJ2-1	TGTGCCAGCAGCTTATCTAGCGGGCCTTACAATGAGCAGTTCTTC	CASSLSSGPYNEQFF
TRBV5-1	-	-	15	TRBJ2-2	TGCGCCAGCAGCCAACAGGGAGGAGGGACCGGGGAGCTGTTTTTT	CASSQQGGGTGELFF
TRBV5-5	-	-	16	TRBJ1-5	TGTGCCAGCAGCAGGGGGGGAGGAGGTGGCAATCAGCCCCAGCATTTT	CASSRGGGGGNQPQHF
TRBV5-1	-	once	15	TRBJ2-1	TGCGCCAGCAGCTTGAGTTCTAACTCCTACAATGAGCAGTTCTTC	CASSLSSNSYNEQFF
TRBV10-1	-	-	16	TRBJ2-5	TGCGCCAGCAGTGAGTTAAGACAGGGAGGAAGGGAGACCCAGTACTTC	CASSELRQGGRETQYF
TRBV5-1	TRBD2	-	15	TRBJ2-7	TGCGCCAGCAGCTTGGCTCCTAGCGGTTCTTACGAGCAGTACTTC	CASSLAPSGSYEQYF
TRBV25-1	-	-	13	TRBJ2-5	TGTGCCAGCGAACCACAGGGTCGCGAGACCCAGTACTTC	CASEPQGRETQYF
TRBV9	-	-	16	TRBJ1-1	TGTGCCAGCAGCGTCGGGGCACGGGGAGTTGGCACTGAAGCTTTCTTT	CASSVGARGVGTEAFF
TRBV28	-	-	12	TRBJ2-3	TGTGCCAGCAGATACAACACAGATACGCAGTATTTT	CASRYNTDTQYF
TRBV6-4	-	-	16	TRBJ2-3	TGTGCCAGCAGTGAAACCCCTAGCCTAATCACAGATACGCAGTATTTT	CASSETPSLITDTQYF
TRBV7-9	TRBD1	-	16	TRBJ2-7	TGTGCCAGCAGCTTACCGGGACAGGGGGCCTCCTACGAGCAGTACTTC	CASSLPGQGASYEQYF
TRBV19	-	-	14	TRBJ1-5	TGTGCCAGTAGTATAGTACCCAGCAATCAGCCCCAGCATTTT	CASSIVPSNQPQHF
TRBV15	TRBD1	-	14	TRBJ1-2	TGTGCCACCAGCAGAGACAGGGGGAGCTATGGCTACACCTTC	CATSRDRGSYGYTF
TRBV10-2	TRBD2	-	16	TRBJ2-1	TGCGCCAGCAGTGAGGAAGGACTAGGTCGGCGGAATGAGCAGTTCTTC	CASSEEGLGRRNEQFF
TRBV30	-	-	16	TRBJ2-7	TGTGCCTGGAGTAAAAGGCTGGTTGGCAGCTCCTACGAGCAGTACTTC	CAWSKRLVGSSYEQYF
TRBV6-6	-	-	11	TRBJ2-1	TGTGCCAGCGGCTTCTACAATGAGCAGTTCTTC	CASGFYNEQFF
TRBV5-5	-	-	14	TRBJ1-2	TGTGCCAGCAGCGGCGGGGGGAGTCGGTATGGCTACACCTTC	CASSGGGSRYGYTF
TRBV18	TRBD1	-	15	TRBJ1-5	TGTGCCAGCTCACCCCGGGACAGGGATGATCAGCCCCAGCATTTT	CASSPRDRDDQPQHF
TRBV28	-	-	15	TRBJ1-4	TGTGCCAGCAGGTCTGCCGGGACTCTTTCAGAAAAACTGTTTTTT	CASRSAGTLSEKLFF
TRBV6-5	TRBD2	-	15	TRBJ2-7	TGTGCCAGCAGTTGGGCGGGAGGGGGTCCGTACGAGCAGTACTTC	CASSWAGGGPYEQYF
TRBV30	-	-	13	TRBJ1-5	TGTGCCTGGAGTGGCGGGGGGGATCAGCCCCAGCATTTT	CAWSGGGDQPQHF
TRBV15	TRBD2	-	15	TRBJ2-1	TGTGCCACCAGCAGAGAAAGCGGGGGGTTCAATGAGCAGTTCTTC	CATSRESGGFNEQFF
TRBV5-1	TRBD2	-	16	TRBJ2-7	TGCGCCAGCAGCTTGGCGGGCGGGGGTACTTTCTACGAGCAGTACTTC	CASSLAGGGTFYEQYF